This T cell receptor (beta chain) was identified in a study of cytomegalovirus exposure and HLA in healthy donors. In the PCR, 60 Vbeta and 13 Jbeta primers were used. TCRdb's table, derived via immunoSEQ multiplex PCR, lists solely in-frame clones and lacks some. This sample yields more than 75,000 clones, of which around 68% are seen a single time; about 9% belongs to the top ten. The V gene end was trimmed by 4 bases and the J gene end by 5 bases; junction bases not matched to a gene: 5. The CDR3 length is 14 residues. Per the germline V gene, CDR1 is SGHAT and CDR2 is FQNNGV. Regarding this clone: The antigen is undetermined. Other DNA sequences from this sample encode an identical CDR3 as well.

Study results and caveats: A later analysis reportedly identified an Asian-associated ancestry cluster as carrying fewer N-insertions than the approximately 640-donor mean.

This TCR came from a man between 35 and 55 years old in good health and CMV-seropositive. This rearrangement joins TRBV11-2 to TRBJ2-7, with 10 positions matching TRBD1. The sequenced material came from PBMCs. The CDR3 DNA is TGTGCCAGCAGCTCCCCGGGACAGGGGAACGAGCAGTACTTC. Translated, it gives CASSSPGQGNEQYF.